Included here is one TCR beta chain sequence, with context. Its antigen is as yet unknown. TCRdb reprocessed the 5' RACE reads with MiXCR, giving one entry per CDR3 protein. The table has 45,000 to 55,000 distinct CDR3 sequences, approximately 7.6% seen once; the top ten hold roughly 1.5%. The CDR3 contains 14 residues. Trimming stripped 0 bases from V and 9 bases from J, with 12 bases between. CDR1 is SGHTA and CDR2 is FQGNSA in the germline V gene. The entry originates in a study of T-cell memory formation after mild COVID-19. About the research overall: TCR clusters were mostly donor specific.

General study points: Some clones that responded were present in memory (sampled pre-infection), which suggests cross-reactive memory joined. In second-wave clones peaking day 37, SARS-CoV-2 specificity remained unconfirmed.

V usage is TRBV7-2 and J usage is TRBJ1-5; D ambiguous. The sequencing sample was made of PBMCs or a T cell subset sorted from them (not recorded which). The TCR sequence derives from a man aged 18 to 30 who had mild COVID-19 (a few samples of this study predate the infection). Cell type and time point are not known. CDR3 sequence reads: CASSLASGDGPQHF. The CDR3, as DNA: TGTGCCAGCAGCTTAGCATCGGGAGATGGGCCCCAGCATTTT.